Listed below are T cell receptor beta chains from one sample, sequenced in a study of blood T cell repertoires in COVID-19. Only in-frame clones appear in the TCRdb table, and some are missing; sequencing was by immunoSEQ multiplex PCR. The table shows about 200,000 clones, with around 87% occurring only once. The sample taken for sequencing was peripheral blood. The receptor set was obtained from a man aged 55 to 69 with acute or convalescent COVID-19. Each CDR3 is given without its conserved first and last residue. The order of the fields is V gene, J gene, CDR3 protein.

>TRBV19|TRBJ2-5
ASSIGGTEGQETQY
>TRBV18|TRBJ2-7
ASSPLGGQDYEQY
>TRBV27|TRBJ2-7
ASSLSRDRAYEQY
>TRBV6-1|TRBJ1-5
ASSGGQGITNQPQH
>TRBV7-2|TRBJ1-4
ASSPGIANEKLF
>TRBV28|TRBJ1-2
ASRTGARGYT
>TRBV7-2|TRBJ1-2
ASSSAGSDVPRGYT
>TRBV5-6|TRBJ1-6
ASSARDRAHNSPLH
>TRBV7-3|TRBJ2-3
ASSRSGGSTDTQY
>TRBV9|TRBJ2-3
ASSVRGSGVTDTQY
>TRBV11-2|TRBJ1-6
ASSSQGAGNSPLH
>TRBV4-1|TRBJ1-6
ASSQGSEGSPLH